This T cell receptor beta chain was retrieved from a study of blood T cell repertoires in COVID-19. The V segment lost 4 bases and the J segment 4 bases; nucleotides outside the gene matches: 10. Germline CDR1 and CDR2: LNHNV and YYDKDF (reference sequence). CDR3 length: 15 residues. Enrollees, about 18 to 95 years old, lived in about two dozen US areas. Cohort placement rested on clinical history that participants reported themselves. Two negative PCRs, clearance, or symptom resolution were required of recovered Cohort 3 donors. The method was immunoSEQ multiplex PCR; TCRdb's version includes in-frame clones alone and lacks a portion of them. The sample has hundreds of thousands of clones, approximately 88% seen once.

This receptor was obtained from a middle-aged woman who had recovered from COVID-19. Sequenced material: PBMCs or T cells enriched from blood (not recorded which). The rearrangement links TRBV15 to TRBJ2-7, with 7 bases identical to TRBD2. In DNA form, the CDR3 reads TGTGCCACCAGCAAAGAGCCGGGACTACTGTACGAGCAGTACTTC. Translation gives CATSKEPGLLYEQYF.